The rows below give T cell receptor beta chains drawn from one sample of a study of shared clonotypes between healthy human individuals. Generated by immunoSEQ multiplex PCR, the TCRdb table keeps only in-frame clones and is missing some. Seen here are more than 550,000 clones, roughly 88% observed once, and the top ten hold about a third. The sample comprised memory CD8+ T cells from PBMCs. The origin of the receptors is a man younger than 35 in good health. Some clones in this sample may be carry-over from other donors' samples. The CDR3 runs from the conserved cysteine through the conserved F or W. A D gene is named only where the DNA matches it firmly. Not all rows give a size; the values are once, few, many and, for expanded clones, a class.

d_call: .
v_call: TRBV28
j_call: TRBJ1-5
clone_size: .
cdr3_aa: CATYRGNQPQHF
cdr3_nt: TGTGCCACCTATCGGGGCAATCAGCCCCAGCATTTT

d_call: .
v_call: TRBV28
j_call: TRBJ2-1
clone_size: .
cdr3_aa: CASSPMAGEQFF
cdr3_nt: TGTGCCAGCAGTCCTATGGCGGGCGAGCAGTTCTTC

d_call: .
v_call: TRBV5-1
j_call: TRBJ2-1
clone_size: once
cdr3_aa: CASSLVWEEQFF
cdr3_nt: TGCGCCAGCAGCTTGGTCTGGGAAGAGCAGTTCTTC

d_call: .
v_call: TRBV19
j_call: TRBJ2-2
clone_size: few
cdr3_aa: CAGGPTGDSNTGELFF
cdr3_nt: TGTGCCGGGGGGCCGACGGGAGATTCGAACACCGGGGAGCTGTTTTTT

d_call: .
v_call: TRBV11-3
j_call: TRBJ1-1
clone_size: .
cdr3_aa: CASSLAGGGEAFF
cdr3_nt: TGTGCCAGCAGCTTAGCCGGAGGGGGTGAAGCTTTCTTT

d_call: TRBD1
v_call: TRBV29-1
j_call: TRBJ1-1
clone_size: .
cdr3_aa: CSVEGTGTNTEAFF
cdr3_nt: TGCAGCGTTGAAGGGACAGGGACAAACACTGAAGCTTTCTTT

d_call: .
v_call: TRBV7-6
j_call: TRBJ1-5
clone_size: .
cdr3_aa: CASSLAPRFNQPQHF
cdr3_nt: TGTGCCAGCAGCTTAGCGCCCAGGTTCAATCAGCCCCAGCATTTT

d_call: .
v_call: TRBV10-2
j_call: TRBJ1-3
clone_size: .
cdr3_aa: CASVPSSGNTIYF
cdr3_nt: TGCGCCAGCGTACCGAGCTCTGGAAACACCATATATTTT

d_call: .
v_call: TRBV9
j_call: TRBJ2-7
clone_size: .
cdr3_aa: CASSVAPSSSYEQYF
cdr3_nt: TGTGCCAGCAGCGTAGCTCCTAGCAGCTCCTACGAGCAGTACTTC

d_call: TRBD2
v_call: TRBV11-2
j_call: TRBJ2-1
clone_size: .
cdr3_aa: CASSSIREGFDNEQFF
cdr3_nt: TGTGCCAGCAGTTCAATTCGGGAGGGGTTCGACAATGAGCAGTTCTTC

d_call: TRBD2
v_call: TRBV7-9
j_call: TRBJ2-2
clone_size: .
cdr3_aa: CASSLAGRTSGLTGELFF
cdr3_nt: TGTGCCAGCAGCTTAGCGGGGCGGACTAGCGGACTCACCGGGGAGCTGTTTTTT